The source of this TCR beta chain is a study of T cell changes during pregnancy in multiple sclerosis. Assay: immunoSEQ multiplex PCR; the TCRdb copy retains only in-frame clones and omits some. This sample has roughly 66,000 clones, with around 93% found just once. This material consisted of peripheral blood, taken in the first trimester of pregnancy. The TCR sequence derives from a female donor with multiple sclerosis, enrolled in a pregnancy study.

CDR3 amino acids: CASSLVGASYQETQYF. The CDR3 DNA follows: TGTGCCAGCAGCTTAGTGGGGGCCAGTTACCAAGAGACCCAGTACTTC. This chain connects TRBV7-9 to TRBJ2-5, with a possible D match to TRBD1 (6 bases). The V and J ends lost 1 base and 0 bases respectively, with 12 bases between them. Germline V gene sequence: CDR1 SEHNR, CDR2 FQNEAQ (reference sequence). The CDR3 totals 16 residues.